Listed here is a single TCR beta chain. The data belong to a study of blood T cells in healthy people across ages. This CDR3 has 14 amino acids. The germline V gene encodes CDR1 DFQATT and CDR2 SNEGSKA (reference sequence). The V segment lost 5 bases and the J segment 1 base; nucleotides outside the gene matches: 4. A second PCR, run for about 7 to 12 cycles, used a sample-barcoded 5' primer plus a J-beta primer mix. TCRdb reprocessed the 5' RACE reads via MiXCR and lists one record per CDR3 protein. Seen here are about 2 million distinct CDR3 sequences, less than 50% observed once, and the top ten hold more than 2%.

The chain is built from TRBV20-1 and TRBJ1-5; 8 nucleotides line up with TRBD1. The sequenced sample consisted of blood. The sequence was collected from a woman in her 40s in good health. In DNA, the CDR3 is TGCAGTGCTTGGACAGGGACAAGCAATCAGCCCCAGCATTTT. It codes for CSAWTGTSNQPQHF.